This TCR beta chain derives from a study of T cells in localized non-small cell lung cancer. Study-level points and caveats: Longer overall survival was associated with a higher density of T cells in the blood. Across samples, adjacent lung featured a median roughly 61 of the top 100 tumor clones. Adjacent uninvolved lung tissue had the highest T cell clonality, exceeding tumor.

Using immunoSEQ multiplex PCR, the repertoire was profiled, and TCRdb retains in-frame clones only, with some absent. Of about 48,000 clones in the sample, roughly 77% were seen once. Points on this clone: The antigen is unknown.

CDR3 length equals 13 residues. The germline V gene encodes CDR1 SGHTA and CDR2 FQGNSA. J was trimmed by 6 bases and V by 3 bases; bases with no gene match: 3. The chain links TRBV7-2 to TRBJ1-2; 8 nucleotides agree with TRBD1. The sample here was peripheral blood, taken before any cancer treatment. The sequence was collected from a man aged 35 to 69 with stage I squamous cell lung carcinoma. The CDR3 coding sequence is TGTGCCAGCAGCTTCATGGGACAGGATGGCTACACCTTC. Residues: CASSFMGQDGYTF. The full variable domain, with the rest looked up from reference TRBV7-2 and TRBJ1-2, is GAGVSQSPSNKVTEKGKDVELRCDPISGHTALYWYRQSLGQGLEFLIYFQGNSAPDKSGLPSDRFSAERTGGSVSTLTIQRTQQEDSAVYLCASSFMGQDGYTFGSGTRLTVV.